The 11 T cell receptor beta chains reported below all come from one sample, sequenced in a study of identifying expanded T cells in peripheral blood. Generated by immunoSEQ multiplex PCR, the TCRdb table keeps only in-frame clones and is missing some. The sample has about 58,000 clones, over 85% seen once. Source material: blood. The receptors were sampled from a person aged 18 to 75 in good health.

The V call is TRBV18, the J call TRBJ2-1; 10 bases map to TRBD2. Germline V CDR1 and CDR2: KGHSH, LQKENI. Germline trimming cut 4 bases from V and 3 bases from J; bases unmatched to any gene: 3. This CDR3 has 15 amino acids. CDR3 DNA: TGTGCCAGCTCACTAGCGGGAGGCTTCTACAATGAGCAGTTCTTC. Amino acid sequence: CASSLAGGFYNEQFF.

This clone was counted between two and nine times. J is TRBJ2-1 and V is TRBV9; tentative D call: TRBD2 (5 bases). This CDR3 spans 13 amino acids. Germline loops: CDR1 SGDLS, CDR2 YYNGEE. Trimming took off 6 bases at V and 2 bases at J, with 9 bases between the two ends. This CDR3 is CASTREPYNEQFF. The DNA for the CDR3 is TGTGCCAGCACACGGGAACCCTACAATGAGCAGTTCTTC.

The CDR3 loop reads CASSLGTGGTIQYF. CDR3 nucleotides: TGTGCCAGCAGCTTAGGGACGGGCGGGACCATTCAGTACTTC. The V gene is TRBV11-2, the J gene TRBJ2-4, with D possibly being TRBD2 (6 bases). V gave up 1 base and J gave up 9 bases, with 13 bases separating them. Germline CDR1 SGHAT, CDR2 FQNNGV. The CDR3 has 14 residues.

The chain is built from TRBV10-1 and TRBJ2-2; D not resolved. The germline V gene encodes CDR1 WNHNN and CDR2 SYGVQD (reference sequence). The CDR3 runs to 13 residues. With 0 bases removed from V and 4 bases from J, the gap between germline ends came to 3 bases. CDR3 bases: TGCGCCAGCAGTGAGTCGGGCACCGGGGAGCTGTTTTTT. It yields the protein CASSESGTGELFF.

The rearrangement uses TRBV6-5 and TRBJ2-7, with D possibly being TRBD1 (6 bases). V lost 4 bases, J lost 1 base, and 17 bases lay in between. In germline, CDR1 is MNHEY, CDR2 SVGAGI. The CDR3 is made up of 16 amino acids. As DNA, the CDR3 is TGTGCCAGCAGTTCAAATAGGGGCAGGGGATCCTACGAGCAGTACTTC. This gives the protein CASSSNRGRGSYEQYF.

The chain has TRBV4-1 and TRBJ1-1, with a possible D match to TRBD1 (5 bases). Trimming left V 6 bases short and J 1 base short, with 12 bases between. CDR3 length: 14 residues. Germline CDR1 is MGHRA and CDR2 is YSYEKL. The CDR3 reads CASRGRTTNTEAFF. As DNA, the CDR3 is TGCGCCAGCAGGGGGCGGACGACGAACACTGAAGCTTTCTTT.

The chain uses TRBV9 and TRBJ2-5, with D possibly matching TRBD1 (6 bases). V shed 0 bases and J shed 1 base, with 19 bases lying between them. The CDR3 has 18 residues. Germline loops: CDR1 SGDLS, CDR2 YYNGEE. DNA for the CDR3: TGTGCCAGCAGCGTAGCGGCAGAGGGACACCCTTTCCAAGAGACCCAGTACTTC. Its translation is CASSVAAEGHPFQETQYF.

This clone was seen a single time. The chain links TRBV14 to TRBJ2-1, with D possibly called TRBD1 or TRBD2 (5 bases each). Germline CDR1 is SGHDN and CDR2 is FVKESK. The V gene lost 0 bases and the J gene lost 4 bases, with 16 bases spanning the gap. CDR3 length equals 17 residues. The CDR3 region is CASSQDRGEGWYNEQFF. DNA for the CDR3: TGTGCCAGCAGCCAAGATCGCGGAGAGGGGTGGTACAATGAGCAGTTCTTC.

This rearrangement joins TRBV28 to TRBJ2-3; possible D gene TRBD2, 6 bases. CDR3 length equals 14 residues. Germline assignment: CDR1 MDHEN and CDR2 SYDVKM. V was shortened by 3 bases and J by 3 bases, with 10 bases between the two germline ends. CDR3 DNA sequence: TGTGCCAGCAGTTTTGTCGCGGGGACAGATACGCAGTATTTT. Amino acid sequence: CASSFVAGTDTQYF.

The V gene is TRBV6-6, the J gene TRBJ1-5; no clear D. The CDR3 is 15 amino acids. V lost 4 bases and J 1 base, leaving 11 bases between the germline ends. Germline V CDR1 and CDR2: MNHNY, SVGAGI (reference sequence). DNA for the CDR3: TGTGCCAGCAGTTGGCTGGACCAGAGCAATCAGCCCCAGCATTTT. It encodes CASSWLDQSNQPQHF.

This clone was observed a few times. The chain links TRBV9 to TRBJ2-7, with D unresolved. The CDR3 contains 13 residues. CDR1 SGDLS and CDR2 YYNGEE come from the germline V gene. V was cut by 0 bases and J by 6 bases, with 10 bases left in between. CDR3 DNA sequence: TGTGCCAGCAGCGTAGAGGAAAGGCGCGAGCAGTACTTC. Translation gives CASSVEERREQYF.